One sample yielded the 13 T cell receptor beta chains listed below, sequenced in a study of blood T cell repertoires in COVID-19. Measured with immunoSEQ multiplex PCR; TCRdb has only the in-frame clones, and not every one. The table lists roughly 260,000 clones, 91% of them singletons. Sample: PBMCs or T cells enriched from blood (not recorded which). The receptors here all came from a human donor in a cohort exposed to, infected with or recovered from COVID-19 (not recorded which). The donor label of this sample is uncertain.

This chain uses TRBV5-6 with TRBJ2-5; TRBD2 agrees at 11 bases. J gave up 3 bases and V 2 bases, and 15 bases lay outside the gene matches. Germline V gene data show CDR1 as SGHDT and CDR2 as YYEEEE. The CDR3 is made up of 19 amino acids. The CDR3 region is CASSFLTGTSGPPEETQYF. The CDR3 nucleotides are TGTGCCAGCAGCTTCCTGACCGGGACTAGCGGCCCACCAGAAGAGACCCAGTACTTC.

V is TRBV15 and J is TRBJ1-2; D uncertain. The V gene lost 1 base and the J gene lost 2 bases, with 5 bases spanning the gap. Germline V gene data show CDR1 as LNHNV and CDR2 as YYDKDF (reference sequence). The CDR3 has 13 residues. The CDR3 loop is CATSRGLNYGYTF. The CDR3 DNA sequence: TGTGCCACCAGCAGAGGACTGAACTATGGCTACACCTTC.

V and J are TRBV30 and TRBJ1-1; 10 bases fit TRBD1. Trimming cost V 6 bases and J 0 bases; bases outside gene matches: 4. This CDR3 comprises 14 residues. The germline V gene encodes CDR1 GTSNPN and CDR2 SVGIG (reference sequence). Here the CDR3 reads CACLTGGLNTEAFF. CDR3 DNA sequence: TGTGCCTGTCTGACAGGGGGCTTGAACACTGAAGCTTTCTTT. The full variable domain, with the rest looked up from reference TRBV30 and TRBJ1-1, is SQTIHQWPATLVQPVGSPLSLECTVEGTSNPNLYWYRQAAGRGLQLLFYSVGIGQISSEVPQNLSASRPQDRQFILSSKKLLLSDSGFYLCACLTGGLNTEAFFGQGTRLTVV.

V usage is TRBV5-5 and J usage is TRBJ1-2, with 8 bases lining up with TRBD1. This CDR3 is built from 13 residues. Germline values: CDR1 SGHKS, CDR2 YYEKEE (reference sequence). The ends lost 1 base at V and 7 bases at J; junction bases unmatched: 3. CDR3: CASSLPGGGGYTF. For the CDR3, the DNA is TGTGCCAGCAGCTTGCCAGGGGGCGGTGGCTACACCTTC. Full variable domain (outside the CDR3, taken from reference TRBV5-5 and TRBJ1-2): DAGVTQSPTHLIKTRGQQVTLRCSPISGHKSVSWYQQVLGQGPQFIFQYYEKEERGRGNFPDRFSARQFPNYSSELNVNALLLGDSALYLCASSLPGGGGYTFGSGTRLTVV.

Points on this clone: At one end the junction does not follow the germline gene, possibly because of a read error. The chain has TRBV7-3 and TRBJ2-5; 13 bases line up with TRBD2. Germline values: CDR1 SGHTA, CDR2 FQGTGA. CDR3 length equals 14 residues. The CDR3 nucleotides read TGTGCCAGCAGCTCCGTCCGACTAGCGGGGGGCCTAGACTTC. It encodes CASSSVRLAGGLDF.

This chain links TRBV30 with TRBJ1-2, with a weak D call TRBD1 (6 bases). V was trimmed by 8 bases and J by 6 bases, leaving 16 bases between them. CDR1 and CDR2 from the germline V gene are GTSNPN and SVGIG (reference sequence). The CDR3 is 12 residues long. The CDR3 nucleotides read TGTGCCGCCGAAACAGGGATTAATGGCTACACCTTC. It specifies CAAETGINGYTF. Full variable domain (outside the CDR3, taken from reference TRBV30 and TRBJ1-2): SQTIHQWPATLVQPVGSPLSLECTVEGTSNPNLYWYRQAAGRGLQLLFYSVGIGQISSEVPQNLSASRPQDRQFILSSKKLLLSDSGFYLCAAETGINGYTFGSGTRLTVV.

V usage is TRBV10-2 and J usage is TRBJ1-2; 12 bases map to TRBD1. CDR3 length: 20 amino acids. CDR1 WSHSY and CDR2 SAAADI come from the germline V gene. V shed 3 bases, J shed 3 bases, and the junction held 17 bases outside the gene matches. The CDR3: CASSDMVGRDRGPRDYGYTF. CDR3 nucleotide sequence: TGCGCCAGCAGTGACATGGTTGGGCGGGACAGGGGGCCCCGCGACTATGGCTACACCTTC.

The V gene is TRBV5-8, the J gene TRBJ2-5; TRBD2 matches at 12 bases. Trimming at V came to 0 bases and at J to 5 bases, leaving 2 bases not matched to a gene. The CDR3 covers 15 residues. The germline V gene has CDR1 SGHTS and CDR2 YDEGEE. The CDR3 DNA reads as TGTGCCAGCAGCTTGGGACTAGCGGGGGTCGAGACCCAGTACTTC. Amino acid sequence: CASSLGLAGVETQYF.

This chain joins TRBV12-3 or TRBV12-4 and TRBJ1-5; no clear D. The V gene lost 4 bases and the J gene lost 2 bases, with 6 bases spanning the gap. CDR3 size: 13 residues. The CDR3 DNA follows: TGTGCCAGCAGTTCTGAGGGCAATCAGCCCCAGCATTTT. Encoded protein: CASSSEGNQPQHF.

The chain employs TRBV6-5 and TRBJ2-7; TRBD1 matches at 11 bases. Trimming cost V 5 bases and J 2 bases; bases outside gene matches: 5. CDR1 and CDR2 from the germline V gene are MNHEY and SVGAGI. The CDR3 has 15 amino acids. The CDR3 loop reads CASSRPGQGAYEQYF. The CDR3 DNA reads TGTGCCAGCAGTCGTCCGGGACAGGGGGCCTACGAGCAGTACTTC.

This clone appeared a few times. V and J are TRBV28 and TRBJ1-1, with 9 bases matching TRBD1. In germline, CDR1 is MDHEN, CDR2 SYDVKM. The CDR3 is 15 residues long. Trimming at V came to 6 bases and at J to 2 bases, leaving 7 bases not matched to a gene. CDR3 loop: CASSEQGASNTEAFF. As DNA, the CDR3 is TGTGCCAGCAGCGAACAGGGGGCCTCTAACACTGAAGCTTTCTTT.

This clone appeared once. The J gene is TRBJ1-1, the V gene TRBV5-1; 7 bases line up with TRBD1. Germline CDR1 SGHRS, CDR2 YFSETQ. CDR3 length equals 14 residues. J lost 7 bases, V lost 2 bases, and 8 bases had no gene match. For the CDR3, the DNA is TGCGCCAGCAGCTTTAAGACAGGGTTGGATGAAGCTTTCTTT. It is translated as CASSFKTGLDEAFF.

In its sample, this clone was seen a few times. The J gene is TRBJ2-5, the V gene TRBV5-6; 9 bases fit TRBD1. Per germline, CDR1 SGHDT and CDR2 YYEEEE. V shed 3 bases, J shed 5 bases, and the junction held 11 bases outside the gene matches. The CDR3 loop spans 16 amino acids. Here the CDR3 reads CASSYLTGGDVETQYF. As DNA, the CDR3 is TGTGCCAGCAGCTACTTGACAGGGGGGGATGTGGAGACCCAGTACTTC.